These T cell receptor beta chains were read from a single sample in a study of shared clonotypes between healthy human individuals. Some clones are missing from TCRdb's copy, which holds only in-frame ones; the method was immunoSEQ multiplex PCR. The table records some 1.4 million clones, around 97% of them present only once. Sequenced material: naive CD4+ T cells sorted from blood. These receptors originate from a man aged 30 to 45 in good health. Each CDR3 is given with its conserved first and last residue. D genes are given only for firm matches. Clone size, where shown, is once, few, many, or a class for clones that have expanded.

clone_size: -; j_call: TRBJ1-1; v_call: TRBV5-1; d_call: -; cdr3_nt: TGCGCCAGCAGCTTGGACCACGGTCGAGGGGTGAGTGCTTTCTTT; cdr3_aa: CASSLDHGRGVSAFF
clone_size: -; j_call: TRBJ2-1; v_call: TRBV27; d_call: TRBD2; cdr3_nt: TGTGCCAGCAGTACCTATAGCGGGAGAGGGTCCTACAATGAGCAGTTCTTC; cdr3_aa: CASSTYSGRGSYNEQFF
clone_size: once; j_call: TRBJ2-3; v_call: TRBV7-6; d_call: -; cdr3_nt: TGTGCCAGCAGCTTAGGGGGGGCAGGGAGCACAGATACGCAGTATTTT; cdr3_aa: CASSLGGAGSTDTQYF
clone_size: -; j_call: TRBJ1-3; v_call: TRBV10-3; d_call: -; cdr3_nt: TGTGCCATCAGTGACATCTCTGGAAACACCATATATTTT; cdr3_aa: CAISDISGNTIYF
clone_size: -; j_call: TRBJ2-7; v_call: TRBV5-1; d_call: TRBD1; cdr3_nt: TGCGCCAGCAGCTTGGGGGTGACAGGGGCCTACGAGCAGTACTTC; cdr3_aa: CASSLGVTGAYEQYF
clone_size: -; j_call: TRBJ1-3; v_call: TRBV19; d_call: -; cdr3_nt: TGTGCCAGTAGTATAATCGGCAGCTCTGGAAACACCATATATTTT; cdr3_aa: CASSIIGSSGNTIYF
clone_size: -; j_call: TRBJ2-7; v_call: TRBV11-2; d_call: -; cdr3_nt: TGTGCCAGCAGCTTATGGCCCGGGGACTCCTACGAGCAGTACTTC; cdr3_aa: CASSLWPGDSYEQYF
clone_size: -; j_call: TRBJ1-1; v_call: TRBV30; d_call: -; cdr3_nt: TGTGCCTGGAGTGTACAAGGGGCCATGAACACTGAAGCTTTCTTT; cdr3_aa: CAWSVQGAMNTEAFF
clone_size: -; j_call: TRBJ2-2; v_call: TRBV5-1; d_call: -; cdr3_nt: TGCGCCAGCAGCTTGGAGGGATCCGGGGAGCTGTTTTTT; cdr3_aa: CASSLEGSGELFF
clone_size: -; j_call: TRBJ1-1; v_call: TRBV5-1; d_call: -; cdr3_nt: TGCGCCAGCAGCTTGGCCCGGGTGACTGAAGCTTTCTTT; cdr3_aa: CASSLARVTEAFF
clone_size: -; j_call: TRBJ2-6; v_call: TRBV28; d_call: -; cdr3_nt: TGTGCCAGCAGTTTACGGATCTCTGGGGCCAACGTCCTGACTTTC; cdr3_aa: CASSLRISGANVLTF
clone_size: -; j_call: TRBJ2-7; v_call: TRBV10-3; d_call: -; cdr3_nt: TGTGCCATCAGTGGTACAGGCCTCTACGAGCAGTACTTC; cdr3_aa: CAISGTGLYEQYF
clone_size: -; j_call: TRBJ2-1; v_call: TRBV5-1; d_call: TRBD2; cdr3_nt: TGCGCCAGCAGCTTTGGCCCGCGACTAGCGGGCCGTTACAATGAGCAGTTCTTC; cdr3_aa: CASSFGPRLAGRYNEQFF
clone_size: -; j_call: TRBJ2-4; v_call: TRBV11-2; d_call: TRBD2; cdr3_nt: TGTGCCAGCAGCTTAAGTAGCGCGGGAGCATTTATAGCCAAAAACATTCAGTACTTC; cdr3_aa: CASSLSSAGAFIAKNIQYF
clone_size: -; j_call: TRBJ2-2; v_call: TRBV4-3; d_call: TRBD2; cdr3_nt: TGCGCCAGCAGCCAAGTTAGCGGGACGGACACCGGGGAGCTGTTTTTT; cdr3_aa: CASSQVSGTDTGELFF
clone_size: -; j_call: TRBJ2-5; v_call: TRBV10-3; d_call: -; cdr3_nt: TGTGCCATCGCGACCGCACTACAAGAGACCCAGTACTTC; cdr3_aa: CAIATALQETQYF
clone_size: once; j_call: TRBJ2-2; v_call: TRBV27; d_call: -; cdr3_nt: TGTGCCAGCAGTCCGTACATTACGAACACCGGGGAGCTGTTTTTT; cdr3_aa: CASSPYITNTGELFF
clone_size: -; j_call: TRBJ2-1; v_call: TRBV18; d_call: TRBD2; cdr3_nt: TGTGCCAGCTCACCAAGGACTAGCGGGGGTTACAATGAGCAGTTCTTC; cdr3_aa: CASSPRTSGGYNEQFF
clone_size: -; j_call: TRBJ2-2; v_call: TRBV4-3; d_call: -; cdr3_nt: TGCGCCAGCAGTAGGACAGATTACACCGGGGAGCTGTTTTTT; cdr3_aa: CASSRTDYTGELFF
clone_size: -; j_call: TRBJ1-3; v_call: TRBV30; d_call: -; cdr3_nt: TGTGCCTGGACCCATGGAAACACCATATATTTT; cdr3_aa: CAWTHGNTIYF
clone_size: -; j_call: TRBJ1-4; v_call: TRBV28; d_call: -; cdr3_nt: TGTGCCAGCAGTTCTGCGACATTAGTCATTGGTGAAAAACTGTTTTTT; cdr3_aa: CASSSATLVIGEKLFF
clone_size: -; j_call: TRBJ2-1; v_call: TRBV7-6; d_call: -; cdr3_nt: TGTGCCAGCAGCTTAGCGCTCAATGAGCAGTTCTTC; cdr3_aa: CASSLALNEQFF
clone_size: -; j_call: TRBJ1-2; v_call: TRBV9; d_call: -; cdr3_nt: TGTGCCAGCAGCGCGGGACATAACTATGGCTACACCTTC; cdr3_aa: CASSAGHNYGYTF
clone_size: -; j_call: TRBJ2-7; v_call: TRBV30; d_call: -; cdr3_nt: TGTGCCTGGAGTGCCGGGATCTACGAGCAGTACTTC; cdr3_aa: CAWSAGIYEQYF
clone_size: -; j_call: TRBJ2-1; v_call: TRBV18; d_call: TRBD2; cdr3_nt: TGTGCCAGCTCACCAAGGACTAGCGGAAACAATGAGCAGTTCTTC; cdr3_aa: CASSPRTSGNNEQFF
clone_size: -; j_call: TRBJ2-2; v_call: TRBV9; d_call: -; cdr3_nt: TGTGCCAGCAGCGTAGGGAAAGGGGTGTTGACCCGGGAGCTGTTTTTT; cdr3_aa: CASSVGKGVLTRELFF
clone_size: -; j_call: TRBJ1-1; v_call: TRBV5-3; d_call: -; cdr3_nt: TGTGCCAGAAGCTTGTGGCAGAGGGCTTTCTTT; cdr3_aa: CARSLWQRAFF
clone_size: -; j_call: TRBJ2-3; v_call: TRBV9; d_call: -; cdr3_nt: TGTGCCAGCAGCGAGGGGGTAGCAGATACGCAGTATTTT; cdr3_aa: CASSEGVADTQYF
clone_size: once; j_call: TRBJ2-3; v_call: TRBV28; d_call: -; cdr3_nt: TGTGCCAGCAGCCTAGGGCGAGGGGTTTGGTCTGGTAGAACAGATACGCAGTATTTT; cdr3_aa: CASSLGRGVWSGRTDTQYF
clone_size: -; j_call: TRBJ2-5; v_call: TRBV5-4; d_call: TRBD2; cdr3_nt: TGTGCCAGCAACGAGGGTGGGAGGGCCACCCAAGAGACCCAGTACTTC; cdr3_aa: CASNEGGRATQETQYF
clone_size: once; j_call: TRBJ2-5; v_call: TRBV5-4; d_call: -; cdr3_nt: TGTGCCAGCAGCTTGAAGCCGGGGAGGCAAGAGACCCAGTACTTC; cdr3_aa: CASSLKPGRQETQYF
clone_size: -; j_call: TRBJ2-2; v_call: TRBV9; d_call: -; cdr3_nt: TGTGCCAGCAGCGTAGTTCCCGGCACCGGGGAGCTGTTTTTT; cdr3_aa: CASSVVPGTGELFF
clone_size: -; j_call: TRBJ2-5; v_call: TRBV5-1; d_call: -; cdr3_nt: TGCGCCAGCAGCTTCGGACAGTCCCAAGAGACCCAGTACTTC; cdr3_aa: CASSFGQSQETQYF
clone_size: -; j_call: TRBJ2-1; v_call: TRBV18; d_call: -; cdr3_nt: TGTGCCAGCTCACCGCTGGGACTTATTTCCTACAATGAGCAGTTCTTC; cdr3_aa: CASSPLGLISYNEQFF
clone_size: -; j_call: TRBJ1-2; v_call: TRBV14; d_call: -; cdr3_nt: TGTGCCAGCAGCCCGCGGCGGACACATGGCTACACCTTC; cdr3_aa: CASSPRRTHGYTF
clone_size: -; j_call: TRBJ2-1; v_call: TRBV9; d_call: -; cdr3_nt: TGTGCCAGCAGCGTAACTCTACCCAGCTCCTACAATGAGCAGTTCTTC; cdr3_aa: CASSVTLPSSYNEQFF
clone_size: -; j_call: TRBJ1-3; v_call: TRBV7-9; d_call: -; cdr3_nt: TGTGCCAGCAGCTTGCCGACACGCGAGAATGGAAACACCATATATTTT; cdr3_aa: CASSLPTRENGNTIYF